This TCR beta chain was recovered during a study of PD-L1 blockade in urothelial cancer. Whole-study context: Analyses were performed on blood at 3 weeks after treatment start (the second dose) and at 6 weeks. Each blood sample yielded a median of 141,255 T cells.

Some clones are missing from TCRdb's copy, which holds only in-frame ones; the method was immunoSEQ multiplex PCR. This sample has 40,000 or so clones; roughly four fifths occur once, and the top ten carry under 15%. Regarding the study as a whole: Below-median blood TCR clonality before treatment forecast better survival.

Described time point: peripheral blood 6 weeks after treatment start. The V end lost 6 bases, the J end lost 8 bases, and 13 bases lay between the germline ends. The CDR3 spans 12 residues. CDR1 is SNHLY, CDR2 FYNNEI, per germline. To note about this clone: Its antigen is undetermined.

Material: PBMCs, obtained around atezolizumab (anti-PD-L1) treatment. This chain connects TRBV2 to TRBJ1-1; D is possibly TRBD1 (6 bases). The source is a man aged 55 to 69 with urothelial cancer. The CDR3 coding sequence is TGTGCCAGCAGCGGGGGGACAACCGAAGCTTTCTTT. The encoded protein is CASSGGTTEAFF.